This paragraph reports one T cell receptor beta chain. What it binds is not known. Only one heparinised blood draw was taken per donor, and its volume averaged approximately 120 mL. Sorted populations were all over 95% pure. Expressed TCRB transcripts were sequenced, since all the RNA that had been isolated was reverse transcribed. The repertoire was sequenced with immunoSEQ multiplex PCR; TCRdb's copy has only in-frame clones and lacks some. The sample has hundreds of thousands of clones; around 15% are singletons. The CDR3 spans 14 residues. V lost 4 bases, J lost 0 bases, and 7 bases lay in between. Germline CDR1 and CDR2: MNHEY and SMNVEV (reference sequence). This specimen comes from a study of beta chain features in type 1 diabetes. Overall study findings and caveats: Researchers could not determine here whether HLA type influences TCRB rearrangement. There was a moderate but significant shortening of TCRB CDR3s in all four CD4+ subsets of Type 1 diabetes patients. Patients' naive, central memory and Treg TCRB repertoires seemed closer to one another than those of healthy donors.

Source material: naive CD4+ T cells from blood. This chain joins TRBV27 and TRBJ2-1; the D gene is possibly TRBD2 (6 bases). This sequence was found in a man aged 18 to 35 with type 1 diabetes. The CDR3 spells CASSSSASYNEQFF. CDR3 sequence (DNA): TGTGCCAGCAGTTCTAGCGCCTCCTACAATGAGCAGTTCTTC.